This is a list of T cell receptor beta chains from one sample in a study of regulatory T cells in long-lasting Graves disease. MiXCR, applied by TCRdb to the multiplex PCR reads, yields one record per CDR3 protein. The sample holds under 450,000 distinct CDR3 sequences, around 24% seen once. This sample comprised peripheral blood mononuclear cells (PBMCs), obtained when the disease was refractory, from a patient treated with antithyroid drugs. These receptors were taken from a female donor with Graves disease. The CDR3 runs from the conserved cysteine through the conserved F or W. Each record gives: V gene, clone size, D gene, J gene, CDR3 DNA, CDR3 protein. D genes are given only for firm matches. Clone size appears in some rows only: once, few, many, or a class for an expanded clone.

>TRBV11-2|-|-|TRBJ1-2
TGTGCCAGCAGCTTAGCGACAGGTCTGGGAAGCTATGGCTACACCTTC
CASSLATGLGSYGYTF
>TRBV7-2|-|-|TRBJ1-1
TGTGCCAGCAGCCAAGATGGGGGGAAGACTGAAGCTTTCTTT
CASSQDGGKTEAFF
>TRBV6-2/TRBV6-3|many|-|TRBJ1-5
TGTGCCAGCAGTCTCCTGAGGGGTGGCAATCAGCCCCAGCATTTT
CASSLLRGGNQPQHF
>TRBV6-1|many|-|TRBJ2-7
TGTGCCAGCAGTGAATTATCGGGACAAGCCTACGAGCAGTACTTC
CASSELSGQAYEQYF
>TRBV5-6|-|TRBD2|TRBJ2-5
TGTGCCAGCAGCTTTGGGGAGGGACTAGCGGAGACCCATTACTTC
CASSFGEGLAETHYF
>TRBV7-2|few|-|TRBJ2-2
TGTGCCAGCAGCCTCGAGAAGTCCGGGGAGCTGTTTTTT
CASSLEKSGELFF
>TRBV2|few|-|TRBJ1-1
TGTGCCAGCAGTCTTCAGGGGAGGGCTGAAGCTTTCTTT
CASSLQGRAEAFF
>TRBV7-2|many|TRBD2|TRBJ2-7
TGTGCCAGCAGCTTAAAATTGAAGGGCGGGGGGTACTACGAGCAGTACTTC
CASSLKLKGGGYYEQYF
>TRBV12-3/TRBV12-4|few|TRBD1|TRBJ1-1
TGTGCCAGCAGTTTAAGCGACAGGGCTAACACTGAAGCTTTCTTT
CASSLSDRANTEAFF
>TRBV24-1|many|-|TRBJ2-6
TGTGCCACCAGTGCCTCTGGGGCCAACGTCCTGACTTTC
CATSASGANVLTF
>TRBV10-3|-|-|TRBJ1-2
TGTGCCATCAGTGAGTCGCTACAGCGCTCAGATGGCTACACCTTC
CAISESLQRSDGYTF
>TRBV28|many|-|TRBJ2-1
-
CASRSTLGYNEQFF
>TRBV30|-|-|TRBJ1-5
TGTGCCTGGAGTGACCTAAGCAATCAGCCCCAGCATTTT
CAWSDLSNQPQHF
>TRBV7-2|once|TRBD2|TRBJ2-1
TGTGCCAGCAGCTTAGGGCGGCTAGCGGAAAATGAGCAGTTCTTC
CASSLGRLAENEQFF
>TRBV11-2|many|-|TRBJ1-1
TGTGCCAGCAGCTTAGAGTATTACACTGAAGCTTTCTTT
CASSLEYYTEAFF
>TRBV2|-|TRBD1|TRBJ2-1
TGTGCCAGCAGGGACAGGGGGAGGGGGGCCTCCTACAATGAGCAGTTCTTC
CASRDRGRGASYNEQFF
>TRBV7-9|many|TRBD2|TRBJ2-5
TGTGCCAGCAGCTCCGGGACTAGCGGGAGCCCCAGGGAGACCCAGTACTTC
CASSSGTSGSPRETQYF
>TRBV3-1|few|-|TRBJ1-1
TGTGCCAGCAGCCAGGGACATATAAATGAAGCTTTCTTT
CASSQGHINEAFF
>TRBV11-2|many|TRBD1|TRBJ2-7
TGTGCCAGCAGCTTAGTCCAGACAGGGGGCTCCTACGAGCAGTACTTC
CASSLVQTGGSYEQYF
>TRBV11-2|few|TRBD2|TRBJ2-5
TGTGCCAGCACCATTTCTAGCGGGAGTTTAGAGACCCAGTACTTC
CASTISSGSLETQYF
>TRBV28|many|-|TRBJ1-5
TGTGCCAGCAGTTTAAATCGTCAGCCCCAGCATTTT
CASSLNRQPQHF
>TRBV11-2|many|-|TRBJ2-2
TGTGCCAGCAGTCGGGTAGGGTCCCAGACCGGGGAGCTGTTTTTT
CASSRVGSQTGELFF
>TRBV5-1|-|-|TRBJ2-1
TGCGCCAGTCGGACCGTCTACAATGAGCAGTTCTTC
CASRTVYNEQFF
>TRBV18|-|-|TRBJ2-7
TGTGCCAGCTCACCAGACTTCTCCTACGAGCAGTACTTC
CASSPDFSYEQYF
>TRBV20-1|many|-|TRBJ1-2
TGCAGTGCTAGAGCCGGGACCGCCCAAAGTATTGGCTACACCTTC
CSARAGTAQSIGYTF
>TRBV11-2|few|-|TRBJ1-1
TGTGCCAGCAGCTTAACCCTCAGGGGAGGATCGAGGGTGAACACTGAAGCTTTCTTT
CASSLTLRGGSRVNTEAFF
>TRBV4-1|-|TRBD1|TRBJ1-1
TGCGCCAGCAGCCGAATCCCGGGACAGGGGAACACTGAAGCTTTCTTT
CASSRIPGQGNTEAFF
>TRBV29-1|-|-|TRBJ2-7
TGCAGCGTTGAAGAACAGGGTTCCTACGAGCAGTACTTC
CSVEEQGSYEQYF
>TRBV30|-|-|TRBJ2-6
TGTGCCTGGAGTGTACGGGGGTCTGGGGCCAACGTCCTGACTTTC
CAWSVRGSGANVLTF
>TRBV7-9|few|-|TRBJ2-3
TGTGCCAGCAGCTTAAAAGTATCAGATACGCAGTATTTT
CASSLKVSDTQYF
>TRBV12-3/TRBV12-4|many|-|TRBJ1-6
TGTGCCAGCAGCCCGGGACACACAAATTCACCCCTCCACTTT
CASSPGHTNSPLHF
>TRBV20-1|few|-|TRBJ2-7
TGCAGTGCTAGAGTTGACAGCACCTACGAGCAGTACTTC
CSARVDSTYEQYF
>TRBV5-5|few|TRBD1|TRBJ2-7
TGTGCCAGCAGCTTGGTGTCTGGGACAGCCGAGCAGTACTTC
CASSLVSGTAEQYF
>TRBV2|few|-|TRBJ1-6
TGTGCCAGCAGTGGTAACGACGCTCGGTCGGCCCTCCACTTT
CASSGNDARSALHF
>TRBV7-9|-|-|TRBJ1-1
TGTGCCAGCAGCTTAGGGGGGGCAGGGCCGAAGGTTAGGACTGAAGCTTTCTTT
CASSLGGAGPKVRTEAFF
>TRBV19|-|-|TRBJ1-5
TGTGCCAGTAGTCTGGATGGGTCACCGAATCAGCCCCAGCATTTT
CASSLDGSPNQPQHF
>TRBV20-1|-|TRBD2|TRBJ2-5
TGCAGCGCCCCTAGCGGGAGGGTAGCGACCCAGTACTTC
CSAPSGRVATQYF
>TRBV27|few|-|TRBJ2-4
TGTGCCAGCCCCGATCGCATACGTGCCAAAAACATTCAGTACTTC
CASPDRIRAKNIQYF
>TRBV20-1|few|TRBD1|TRBJ1-2
TGCAGAGGGACAGGGGACTACACCTTC
CRGTGDYTF
>TRBV27|few|TRBD1|TRBJ2-7
TGTGCCAGCAGTGTTTACAGGGGGCTTTATTACGAGCAGTACTTC
CASSVYRGLYYEQYF